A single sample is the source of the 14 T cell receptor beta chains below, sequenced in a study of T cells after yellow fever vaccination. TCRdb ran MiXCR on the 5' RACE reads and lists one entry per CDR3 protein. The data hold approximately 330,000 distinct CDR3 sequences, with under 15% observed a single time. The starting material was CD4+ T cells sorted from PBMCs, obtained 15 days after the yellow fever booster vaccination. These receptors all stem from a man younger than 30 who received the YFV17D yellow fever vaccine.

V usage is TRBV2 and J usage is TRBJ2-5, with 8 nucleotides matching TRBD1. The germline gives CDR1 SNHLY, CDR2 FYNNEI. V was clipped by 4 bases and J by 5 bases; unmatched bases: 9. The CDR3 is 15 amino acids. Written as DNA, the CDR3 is TGTGCCAGCAGTGCGCAGGGGGCAGGAGGGGAGACCCAGTACTTC. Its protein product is CASSAQGAGGETQYF.

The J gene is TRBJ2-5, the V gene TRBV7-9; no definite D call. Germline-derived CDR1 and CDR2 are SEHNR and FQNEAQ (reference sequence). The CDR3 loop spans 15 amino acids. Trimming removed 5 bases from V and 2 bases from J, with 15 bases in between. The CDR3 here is CASSPSYSVQETQYF. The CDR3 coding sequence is TGTGCCAGCAGCCCTTCATACTCGGTTCAAGAGACCCAGTACTTC.

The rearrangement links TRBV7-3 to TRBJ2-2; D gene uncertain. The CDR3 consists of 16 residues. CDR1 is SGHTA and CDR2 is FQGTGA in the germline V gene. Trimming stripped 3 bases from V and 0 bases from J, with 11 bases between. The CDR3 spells CASSLSPNPNTGELFF. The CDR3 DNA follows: TGTGCCAGCAGCTTGAGCCCCAATCCGAACACCGGGGAGCTGTTTTTT.

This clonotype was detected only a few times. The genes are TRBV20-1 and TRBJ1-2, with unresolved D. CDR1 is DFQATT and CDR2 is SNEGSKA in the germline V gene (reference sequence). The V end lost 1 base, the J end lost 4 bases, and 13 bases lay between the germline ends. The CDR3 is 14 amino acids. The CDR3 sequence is CSARGGGGGYGYTF. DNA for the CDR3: TGCAGTGCTAGAGGTGGAGGAGGTGGCTATGGCTACACCTTC.

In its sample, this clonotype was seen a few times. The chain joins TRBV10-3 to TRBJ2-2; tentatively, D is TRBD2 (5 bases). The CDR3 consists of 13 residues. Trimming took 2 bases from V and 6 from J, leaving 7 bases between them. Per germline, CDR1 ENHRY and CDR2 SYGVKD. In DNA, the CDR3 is TGTGCCATCAGTGAGCGGGGTTCCGGGGAGCTGTTTTTT. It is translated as CAISERGSGELFF.

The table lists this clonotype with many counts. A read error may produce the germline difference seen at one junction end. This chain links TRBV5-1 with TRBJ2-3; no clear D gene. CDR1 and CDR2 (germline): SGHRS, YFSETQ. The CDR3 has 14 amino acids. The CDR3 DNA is TGTGCCAGCAGCTTGGGCGGTTACACAGATACGCAGTATTTT. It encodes CASSLGGYTDTQYF.

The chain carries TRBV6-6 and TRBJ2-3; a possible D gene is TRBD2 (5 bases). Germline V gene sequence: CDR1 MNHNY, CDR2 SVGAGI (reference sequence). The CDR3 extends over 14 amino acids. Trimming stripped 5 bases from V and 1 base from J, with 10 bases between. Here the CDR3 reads CASSTPGGTDTQYF. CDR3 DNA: TGTGCCAGCAGTACACCCGGGGGCACAGATACGCAGTATTTT.

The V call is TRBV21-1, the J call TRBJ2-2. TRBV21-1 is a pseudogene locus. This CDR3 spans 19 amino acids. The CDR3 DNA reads TGTGCCAGCAAGGGTGGCCTCTGCGGTAGAAGTGCGAACACCGGGGAGCTGTTTTTT. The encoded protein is CASKGGLCGRSANTGELFF.

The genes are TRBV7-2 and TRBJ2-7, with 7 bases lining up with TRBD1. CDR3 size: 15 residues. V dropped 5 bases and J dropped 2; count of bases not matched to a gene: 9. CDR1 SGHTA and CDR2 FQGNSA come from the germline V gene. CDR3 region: CASSLDRGQTYEQYF. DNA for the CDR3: TGTGCCAGCAGCCTGGACCGGGGACAGACCTACGAGCAGTACTTC. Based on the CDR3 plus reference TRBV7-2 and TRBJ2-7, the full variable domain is GAGVSQSPSNKVTEKGKDVELRCDPISGHTALYWYRQSLGQGLEFLIYFQGNSAPDKSGLPSDRFSAERTGGSVSTLTIQRTQQEDSAVYLCASSLDRGQTYEQYFGPGTRLTVT.

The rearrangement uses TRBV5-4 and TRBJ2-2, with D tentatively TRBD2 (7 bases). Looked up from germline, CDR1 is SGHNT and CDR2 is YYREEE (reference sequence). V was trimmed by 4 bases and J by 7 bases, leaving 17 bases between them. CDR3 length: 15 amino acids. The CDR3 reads CASSPGGARVGELFF. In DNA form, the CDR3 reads TGTGCCAGCAGCCCGGGGGGCGCGAGGGTCGGGGAGCTGTTTTTT.

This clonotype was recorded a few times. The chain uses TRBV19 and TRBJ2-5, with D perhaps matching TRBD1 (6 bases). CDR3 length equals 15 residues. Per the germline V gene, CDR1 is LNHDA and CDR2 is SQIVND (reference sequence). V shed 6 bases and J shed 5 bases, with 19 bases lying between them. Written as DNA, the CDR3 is TGTGCCAGTAGGCGGCAGGGGTTCCGCGCGGAGACCCAGTACTTC. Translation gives CASRRQGFRAETQYF. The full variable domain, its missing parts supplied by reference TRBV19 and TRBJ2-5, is DGGITQSPKYLFRKEGQNVTLSCEQNLNHDAMYWYRQDPGQGLRLIYYSQIVNDFQKGDIAEGYSVSREKKESFPLTVTSAQKNPTAFYLCASRRQGFRAETQYFGPGTRLLVL.

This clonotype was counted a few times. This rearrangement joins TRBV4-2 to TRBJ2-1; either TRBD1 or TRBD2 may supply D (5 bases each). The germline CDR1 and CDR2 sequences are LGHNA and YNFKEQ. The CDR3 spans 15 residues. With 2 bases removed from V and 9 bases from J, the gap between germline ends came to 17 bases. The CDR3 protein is CASSQSDLPGREQFF. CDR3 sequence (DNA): TGTGCCAGCAGCCAATCGGACCTACCGGGACGTGAGCAGTTCTTC.

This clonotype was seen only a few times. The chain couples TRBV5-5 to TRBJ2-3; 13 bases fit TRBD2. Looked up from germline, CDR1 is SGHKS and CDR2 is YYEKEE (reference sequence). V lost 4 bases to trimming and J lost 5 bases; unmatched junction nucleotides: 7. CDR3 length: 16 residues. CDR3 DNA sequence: TGTGCCAGCAGCCGAACTAGCGGGGGGGCGGGAGATACGCAGTATTTT. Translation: CASSRTSGGAGDTQYF.

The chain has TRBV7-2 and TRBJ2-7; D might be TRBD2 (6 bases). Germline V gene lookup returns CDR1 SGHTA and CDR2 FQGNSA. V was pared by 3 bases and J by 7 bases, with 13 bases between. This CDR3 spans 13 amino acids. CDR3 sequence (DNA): TGTGCCAGCAGCTTCTCGGACTACCGGGAGCAGTACTTC. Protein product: CASSFSDYREQYF.